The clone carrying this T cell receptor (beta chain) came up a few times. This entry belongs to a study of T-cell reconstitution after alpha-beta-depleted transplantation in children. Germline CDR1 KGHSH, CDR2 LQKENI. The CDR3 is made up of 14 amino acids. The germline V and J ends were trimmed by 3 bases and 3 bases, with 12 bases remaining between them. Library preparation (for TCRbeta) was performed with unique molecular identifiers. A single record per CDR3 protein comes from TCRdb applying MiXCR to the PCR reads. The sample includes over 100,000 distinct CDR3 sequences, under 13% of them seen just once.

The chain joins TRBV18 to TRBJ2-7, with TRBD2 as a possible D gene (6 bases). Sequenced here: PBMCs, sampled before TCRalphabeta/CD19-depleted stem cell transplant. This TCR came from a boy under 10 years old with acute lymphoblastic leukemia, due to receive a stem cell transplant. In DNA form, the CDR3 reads TGTGCCAGCTCACCCGGGACTGGCCTCTACGAGCAGTACTTC. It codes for CASSPGTGLYEQYF.